These 8 T cell receptor beta chains share one sample of origin, sequenced in a study of blood T cell repertoires in COVID-19 (TCRdb year 2020). The library was generated by the immunoSEQ multiplex PCR assay. Not all clones reach the TCRdb copy of this immuneACCESS table, which keeps in-frame sequences only. Checked studies attribute under half of the gap to unresolved V genes and leave the rest unexplained. Counted in this sample were tens of thousands of clones; 84% of them appeared once. Over 15% of the sample goes to the ten largest clones. Sequencing was carried out using peripheral blood. Receptors were obtained from a man in his 70s with active COVID-19.

This clone was counted only a few times. CDR3 coding DNA: TGTGCCAGCAGCTTAAAGCCTAAAAACATTCAGTACTTC. Encoded protein: CASSLKPKNIQYF. The J gene is TRBJ2-4, the V gene TRBV11-1, with D hard to call. Trimming removed 2 bases from V and 4 bases from J, with 6 bases in between. This CDR3 is built from 13 residues. CDR1 SGHAT and CDR2 FQDESV come from the germline V gene (reference sequence). Complete variable domain (other parts from reference TRBV11-1 and TRBJ2-4): EAEVAQSPRYKITEKSQAVAFWCDPISGHATLYWYRQILGQGPELLVQFQDESVVDDSQLPKDRFSAERLKGVDSTLKIQPAELGDSAMYLCASSLKPKNIQYFGAGTRLSVL.

The chain is built from TRBV11-2 and TRBJ2-7, with a tentative D call TRBD1 (6 bases). The CDR3 is made up of 14 amino acids. The V gene's germline CDR1 is SGHAT and CDR2 FQNNGV. V lost 0 bases to trimming and J lost 0 bases, with 6 bases between them. The DNA for the CDR3 is TGTGCCAGCAGCTTAGACAGGGGCTCCTACGAGCAGTACTTC. It translates to CASSLDRGSYEQYF.

CDR3 bases: TGTGCCAGCAGCCAGAGGGGTCGACAGGGGGCGGGAGAGACCCAGTACTTC. Translation gives CASSQRGRQGAGETQYF. J is TRBJ2-5 and V is TRBV11-2, with 10 bases aligning to TRBD1. The CDR3 sequence is 17 residues long. Germline-derived CDR1 and CDR2 are SGHAT and FQNNGV. The V gene end was trimmed by 5 bases and the J gene end by 4 bases; junction bases not matched to a gene: 13.

V is TRBV5-1 and J is TRBJ1-4; TRBD1 matches at 8 bases. Germline assignment: CDR1 SGHRS and CDR2 YFSETQ. This CDR3 spans 16 amino acids. Unmatched junction bases numbered 5, after V lost 2 bases and J lost 2 bases. CDR3 amino acids: CASSFQGAGTNEKLFF. The CDR3 DNA sequence: TGCGCCAGCAGCTTCCAGGGGGCAGGGACTAATGAAAAACTGTTTTTT.

This chain joins TRBV24-1 and TRBJ2-5; 7 nucleotides agree with TRBD1. V was pared by 3 bases and J by 0 bases, with 3 bases of the junction left unmatched. The length of the CDR3 is 15 residues. Germline CDR1 KGHDR, CDR2 SFDVKD. The CDR3 protein is CATSDTTGYQETQYF. CDR3 in DNA: TGTGCCACCAGTGATACGACAGGGTACCAAGAGACCCAGTACTTC.

The chain is built from TRBV9 and TRBJ2-1; no definite D call. The CDR3 consists of 14 residues. The germline V gene has CDR1 SGDLS and CDR2 YYNGEE. The V and J ends lost 1 base and 10 bases respectively, with 15 bases between them. CDR3 DNA: TGTGCCAGCAGCGTATACGCCTCTGCGATCGAGCAGTTCTTC. This codes for CASSVYASAIEQFF.

This clone was counted only a few times. The chain is built from TRBV4-1 and TRBJ1-3, with D hard to call. Germline CDR1 reads MGHRA; CDR2 reads YSYEKL. CDR3 size: 13 residues. The ends were cut back, 4 bases at V and 4 bases at J, with 8 bases in the middle. The CDR3: CASSPTLGNTIYF. CDR3 coding DNA: TGCGCCAGCAGCCCCACTCTGGGAAACACCATATATTTT.

The chain carries TRBV18 and TRBJ1-1, with a weak D call TRBD1 (5 bases). In germline, CDR1 is KGHSH, CDR2 LQKENI. Trimming removed 0 bases from V and 1 base from J, with 12 bases in between. The CDR3 contains 16 residues. The CDR3 here is CASSPPGGRTNTEAFF. In DNA form, the CDR3 reads TGTGCCAGCTCACCACCGGGGGGACGGACGAACACTGAAGCTTTCTTT.